This TCR beta chain was recovered during a study of regulatory T cells in long-lasting Graves disease. Libraries of TCR beta came from iRepertoire HTBI primers plus Arm-PCR of CDR3 regions. TCRdb re-called the multiplex PCR reads through MiXCR, storing one row per CDR3 protein. The sample shows 400,000 to 450,000 distinct CDR3 sequences, under 15% of them seen only once. This clonotype was observed a handful of times. Its matching antigen is unknown. Trimming removed 3 bases from V and 3 bases from J, with 3 bases in between. Germline lookup yields CDR1 SGHRS and CDR2 YFSETQ. The CDR3 loop spans 11 amino acids. Notes on the study in general: The study found lower TCR diversity in persistent Graves' patients than in newly diagnosed ones.

Time point noted: newly diagnosed GD, antithyroid drugs for less than 3 months. With RNA extracted from PBMCs as input, the TCR library was made. The same data also contributed to another study, on T cells in Graves' hyperthyroidism and ophthalmopathy. That source adds: Diagnosis rested on symptoms, serum thyroxine and TRAb, thyroid ultrasound, and orbital computed tomography.

This specimen was peripheral blood mononuclear cells (PBMCs), taken at new diagnosis, from a patient treated with antithyroid drugs. The source of this sequence is a woman in her twenties or thirties with Graves disease. The J gene is TRBJ2-5, the V gene TRBV5-1; the D is unclear. The CDR3 here is CASSWKETQYF. The CDR3 bases are TGCGCCAGCAGCTGGAAAGAGACCCAGTACTTC.